Each of the 22 T cell receptor beta chains below was sequenced from the same sample in a study of blood T cell repertoires in COVID-19. The protocol was immunoSEQ multiplex PCR, while the TCRdb copy is restricted to in-frame clones and leaves out a portion. The sample records 160,000 or so clones, approximately 80% being singletons. The sample taken for sequencing was peripheral blood. The receptors here all came from a human donor in a cohort sampled during active COVID-19.

The chain employs TRBV10-3 and TRBJ1-1, with 9 bases lining up with TRBD1. Per germline, CDR1 ENHRY and CDR2 SYGVKD. Losses at the gene ends were 7 bases for V and 3 bases for J; bases not matched to a gene: 3. The CDR3 runs 13 residues. In DNA, the CDR3 is TGTGCCATCAACGACAGGGGGGACACTGAAGCTTTCTTT. Translated: CAINDRGDTEAFF.

V usage is TRBV6-5 and J usage is TRBJ2-5; TRBD1 might be the D (5 bases). This CDR3 is 14 amino acids long. CDR1 is MNHEY, CDR2 SVGAGI, per germline. V gave up 7 bases and J gave up 5 bases, with 17 bases separating them. The CDR3 region has the DNA TGTGCCAGCAAGGGGCAGACCCTGACGGAGACCCAGTACTTC. This sequence encodes CASKGQTLTETQYF.

The V and J genes are TRBV7-2 and TRBJ2-2, with 14 bases aligning to TRBD2. J was trimmed by 6 bases and V by 5 bases; bases with no gene match: 5. CDR3 size: 16 residues. Germline V gene data show CDR1 as SGHTA and CDR2 as FQGNSA. The CDR3 reads CASSPGLAGASGELFF. The DNA of the CDR3 is TGTGCCAGCAGCCCGGGACTAGCGGGGGCCTCCGGGGAGCTGTTTTTT.

The gene calls are TRBV10-2 and TRBJ2-5; TRBD1 matches at 8 bases. This CDR3 spans 15 amino acids. Trimming removed 0 bases from V and 7 bases from J; junction bases left unmatched: 7. Germline V gives CDR1 WSHSY, CDR2 SAAADI. The CDR3: CASSESGQGRGTQYF. Written as DNA, the CDR3 is TGCGCCAGCAGTGAGTCAGGACAGGGTAGGGGGACCCAGTACTTC.

The chain joins TRBV15 to TRBJ2-7, with D possibly matching TRBD2 (6 bases). Trimming removed 0 bases from V and 1 base from J, with 16 bases in between. Germline CDR1 is LNHNV and CDR2 is YYDKDF (reference sequence). This CDR3 is built from 17 residues. CDR3: CATSREGSGVPSYEQYF. The CDR3 nucleotides are TGTGCCACCAGCAGAGAGGGGTCGGGGGTGCCTTCCTACGAGCAGTACTTC. Drawing the rest from reference TRBV15 and TRBJ2-7, the complete variable domain is DAMVIQNPRYQVTQFGKPVTLSCSQTLNHNVMYWYQQKSSQAPKLLFHYYDKDFNNEADTPDNFQSRRPNTSFCFLDIRSPGLGDTAMYLCATSREGSGVPSYEQYFGPGTRLTVT.

In this sample, this clone turned up a few times. The chain uses TRBV2 and TRBJ1-6; D gene unclear. The CDR3 contains 13 residues. Germline loops: CDR1 SNHLY, CDR2 FYNNEI. The V end was cut by 9 bases, the J end by 0 bases, with 6 bases between. CDR3 sequence reads: CASSLSYNSPLHF. CDR3 DNA sequence: TGTGCCAGTTCTCTCTCCTATAATTCACCCCTCCACTTT. The whole variable domain, filled in from reference TRBV2 and TRBJ1-6, reads EPEVTQTPSHQVTQMGQEVILRCVPISNHLYFYWYRQILGQKVEFLVSFYNNEISEKSEIFDDQFSVERPDGSNFTLKIRSTKLEDSAMYFCASSLSYNSPLHFGNGTRLTVT.

J is TRBJ1-3 and V is TRBV9, with no clear D. This CDR3 spans 14 amino acids. The germline V and J ends were trimmed by 4 bases and 0 bases, with 8 bases remaining between them. Germline V gene data show CDR1 as SGDLS and CDR2 as YYNGEE. The CDR3 bases are TGTGCCAGCAGCCCGACAAGCTCTGGAAACACCATATATTTT. Its protein is CASSPTSSGNTIYF.

The V call is TRBV23-1, the J call TRBJ2-5; maybe TRBD2 (7 bases). TRBV23-1 is labeled an ORF, and its function is uncertain. The CDR3 totals 16 residues. Trimming stripped 2 bases from V and 2 bases from J, with 15 bases between. CDR3 in amino acids: CASSQRGGGWQETQYF. In nucleotides, the CDR3 is TGCGCCAGCAGTCAACGGGGAGGGGGATGGCAAGAGACCCAGTACTTC.

V gene TRBV7-2 combines with J gene TRBJ2-6; tentatively, D is TRBD2 (5 bases). Deletions cut 0 bases from V and 2 bases from J, with 8 bases between. The CDR3 consists of 16 residues. Germline values: CDR1 SGHTA, CDR2 FQGNSA. The CDR3 spells CASSLASGTGANVLTF. The CDR3 DNA follows: TGTGCCAGCAGCTTAGCGTCGGGGACTGGGGCCAACGTCCTGACTTTC.

The CDR3 coding sequence is TGTGCCAGCAGCTTTTTAGGGGGAAAAGAACCCCAGCATTTT. It is translated as CASSFLGGKEPQHF. This chain uses TRBV5-4 with TRBJ1-5, with TRBD1 as a possible D gene (6 bases). CDR1 and CDR2 from the germline V gene are SGHNT and YYREEE (reference sequence). The CDR3 runs 14 residues. V lost 2 bases to trimming and J lost 10 bases, with 16 bases between them. Looking up the rest from reference TRBV5-4 and TRBJ1-5 gives the full variable domain: ETGVTQSPTHLIKTRGQQVTLRCSSQSGHNTVSWYQQALGQGPQFIFQYYREEENGRGNFPPRFSGLQFPNYSSELNVNALELDDSALYLCASSFLGGKEPQHFGDGTRLSIL.

The V and J genes are TRBV24-1 and TRBJ1-5; D unclear. CDR1 is KGHDR, CDR2 SFDVKD, per germline. V dropped 8 bases and J dropped 2 bases, with 18 bases sitting between them. This CDR3 comprises 16 residues. The CDR3 DNA is TGTGCCACCAATAGAAAGGAGGTTCGTGGCAATCAGCCCCAGCATTTT. This sequence encodes CATNRKEVRGNQPQHF.

The chain recombines TRBV29-1 with TRBJ1-1; 9 bases are a match to TRBD1. The germline CDR1 and CDR2 sequences are SQVTM and ANQGSEA. V was clipped by 3 bases and J by 6 bases; unmatched bases: 5. The CDR3 totals 13 residues. The CDR3: CSVDDRGISEAFF. CDR3 DNA: TGCAGCGTTGATGACAGGGGGATATCTGAAGCTTTCTTT.

The CDR3 sequence is CASGLLYEQYF. In nucleotides, the CDR3 is TGTGCCAGCGGGCTACTTTACGAGCAGTACTTC. The V call is TRBV7-2, the J call TRBJ2-7, with D unresolved. Germline V gene lookup returns CDR1 SGHTA and CDR2 FQGNSA. The length of the CDR3 is 11 residues. Trimming took off 8 bases at V and 4 bases at J, with 9 bases between the two ends.

The genes are TRBV28 and TRBJ2-7, with D tentatively TRBD2 (5 bases). Germline loops: CDR1 MDHEN, CDR2 SYDVKM. Trimming removed 6 bases at V and 9 bases at J, with 15 bases between. The CDR3 runs 12 residues. CDR3 loop: CASSSDLEGQYF. CDR3 DNA sequence: TGTGCCAGCAGCAGCGACCTCGAGGGGCAGTACTTC.

The chain has TRBV3-1 (or the pseudogene TRBV3-2) and TRBJ2-7; 8 bases match TRBD2. Germline V gene lookup returns CDR1 LGHDT and CDR2 YNNKEL (reference sequence). J lost 5 bases, V lost 0 bases, and 3 bases had no gene match. CDR3 size: 14 residues. CDR3 sequence: CASSQDGTSNEQYF. CDR3 in DNA: TGTGCCAGCAGCCAAGATGGGACTAGTAACGAGCAGTACTTC.

The rearrangement uses TRBV9 and TRBJ1-3; D unclear. V was cut by 0 bases and J by 0 bases, with 10 bases left in between. Germline-derived CDR1 and CDR2 are SGDLS and YYNGEE. CDR3 length: 16 amino acids. CDR3 DNA: TGTGCCAGCAGCGTAGCAGCAGCGGCCTCTGGAAACACCATATATTTT. Protein sequence: CASSVAAAASGNTIYF.

The chain combines TRBV4-3 with TRBJ1-1; 10 bases line up with TRBD1. Germline lookup yields CDR1 LGHNA and CDR2 YSLEER. The CDR3 is made up of 14 amino acids. The V and J ends lost 0 bases and 10 bases, in that order; junction bases with no gene match: 5. The CDR3 loop reads CASSQDTGTGVAFF. In DNA, the CDR3 is TGCGCCAGCAGCCAAGATACCGGGACAGGGGTAGCTTTCTTT.

This clone appeared a single time. V gene TRBV11-2 combines with J gene TRBJ2-1; 8 bases are shared with TRBD2. Germline V gene data show CDR1 as SGHAT and CDR2 as FQNNGV. The V segment lost 4 bases and the J segment 9 bases; nucleotides outside the gene matches: 5. This CDR3 is 13 amino acids long. DNA of the CDR3: TGTGCCAGCAGCTCCAGCGGGAGTGTTGAGCAGTTCTTC. It translates to CASSSSGSVEQFF.

V and J are TRBV4-1 and TRBJ2-2, with 7 positions matching TRBD1. The CDR3 sequence is 14 residues long. The V and J ends lost 4 bases and 7 bases, in that order; junction bases with no gene match: 6. Germline CDR1 MGHRA, CDR2 YSYEKL. CDR3 coding DNA: TGCGCCAGCAGCCTCCCGGCAGGGGGCGGGGAGCTGTTTTTT. The encoded protein is CASSLPAGGGELFF.

This clone was detected only a few times. V and J are TRBV4-3 and TRBJ2-7, with TRBD2 as a possible D gene (5 bases). V lost 1 base, J lost 1 base, and 14 bases lay in between. CDR1 LGHNA and CDR2 YSLEER come from the germline V gene. This CDR3 comprises 16 residues. CDR3 loop: CASSQGAGVGSYEQYF. In DNA form, the CDR3 reads TGCGCCAGCAGCCAAGGAGCCGGGGTCGGTTCCTACGAGCAGTACTTC.

The chain joins TRBV7-8 to TRBJ1-5; D is ambiguous. With 5 bases removed from V and 8 bases from J, the gap between germline ends came to 10 bases. The CDR3 loop spans 12 amino acids. The V gene's germline CDR1 is SGHVS and CDR2 FQNEAQ. As DNA, the CDR3 is TGTGCCAGCAGCCGCTCGGGGAAGCCCCAGCATTTT. It specifies CASSRSGKPQHF.

This clone came up once. This chain joins TRBV5-1 and TRBJ1-2; TRBD1 is a possible D gene (5 bases). Germline CDR1 is SGHRS and CDR2 is YFSETQ. The length of the CDR3 is 13 residues. Trimming cost V 4 bases and J 0 bases, with 7 bases left between them. The CDR3 region has the DNA TGCGCCAGCAGCCCGGGGGCTAACTATGGCTACACCTTC. It translates to CASSPGANYGYTF.